The next 6 T cell receptor beta chains were all read from a single sample in a study of T cell repertoires in cytomegalovirus infection. No antigens are known for them. Each CDR3 protein is one row after TCRdb ran MiXCR on the reads. The table lists roughly 500,000 distinct CDR3 sequences, 25% to 35% of them singletons, with roughly a sixth in the top ten. The sequencing used cultured PBMCs, collected from culture after CMV antigen stimulation. Source of these receptors: a human donor in good health (CMV status not recorded). Some clones in this sample may be carry-over from other donors' samples.

On this clonotype: Just one base apart from a much larger clone, this may be a read error. The genes are TRBV7-2 and TRBJ2-3; possibly TRBD2 for D (5 bases). Per the germline V gene, CDR1 is SGHTA and CDR2 is FQGNSA. This CDR3 comprises 16 residues. In DNA, the CDR3 is TGTGCCAGCAGCTCCCGCGGAGCGGTTAGCACAGATATGCAGTATTTT. This encodes CASSSRGAVSTDMQYF.

This sequence joins TRBV7-8 and TRBJ2-3; 7 nucleotides agree with TRBD1. Losses at the gene ends were 5 bases for V and 1 base for J; bases not matched to a gene: 9. The CDR3 is 16 residues long. Germline CDR1 is SGHVS and CDR2 is FQNEAQ. CDR3 in amino acids: CASSLNRGWGTDTQYF. The CDR3 bases are TGTGCCAGCAGCCTGAACAGGGGATGGGGCACAGATACGCAGTATTTT.

This clonotype appeared a few times. The genes are TRBV12-3 or TRBV12-4 and TRBJ2-1; 9 nucleotides agree with TRBD2. The CDR3 contains 16 residues. V lost 9 bases, J lost 9 bases, and 18 bases stayed unmatched. The CDR3 loop is CASTFLWAGGEREQFF. The DNA for the CDR3 is TGTGCCAGTACATTCCTTTGGGCGGGAGGGGAGCGTGAGCAGTTCTTC.

This clonotype was counted only a few times. The J gene is TRBJ1-5, the V gene TRBV7-2; D is unresolved. Germline loops: CDR1 SGHTA, CDR2 FQGNSA. The CDR3 has 14 residues. Trimming left V 5 bases short and J 1 base short, with 9 bases between. As DNA, the CDR3 is TGTGCCAGCAGCCCAACACACAGCAATCAGCCCCAGCATTTT. This codes for CASSPTHSNQPQHF.

The chain couples TRBV15 to TRBJ2-1; 11 positions match TRBD2. The CDR3 contains 16 residues. J was trimmed by 3 bases and V by 5 bases; bases with no gene match: 6. Germline V gene sequence: CDR1 LNHNV, CDR2 YYDKDF (reference sequence). The CDR3 sequence is CATSLAGGPFYNEQFF. DNA for the CDR3: TGTGCCACCAGCCTAGCGGGAGGACCGTTCTACAATGAGCAGTTCTTC.

This chain joins TRBV12-5 and TRBJ2-5; the match to TRBD1 covers 10 bases. This CDR3 region has 15 residues. CDR1 and CDR2 (germline): LGHNT, FRNRAP. The V and J ends lost 6 bases and 4 bases, in that order; junction bases with no gene match: 8. The CDR3 region has the DNA TGTGCTAGTGGATACGGGACAGGGGTCCCAGAGACCCAGTACTTC. It translates to CASGYGTGVPETQYF.